These T cell receptor beta chains were read from a single sample in a study of response to subunit inactivated influenza vaccine. TCRdb used MiXCR to reprocess the RT-PCR reads, holding one entry per CDR3 protein. The repertoire consists of 650,000 to 800,000 distinct CDR3 sequences, with 18% occurring once and the leading ten covering approximately 10%. Here the sequenced sample was PBMCs from blood, taken approximately 5 days after vaccination. These receptors were taken from a man in his forties or fifties who received an inactivated influenza vaccine. The conserved cysteine and the conserved F or W are not part of the CDR3 here. The order of the fields is V gene, clone size, J gene, CDR3 protein. Clone sizes are given selectively: once, few, many, or a class where the clone is expanded.

TRBV18	many	TRBJ2-1	ASSQNGGAGDEQF
TRBV5-8	-	TRBJ1-5	ASSPRLVTRQPQH
TRBV6-1	-	TRBJ1-4	ASSGDRVWEKLF
TRBV29-1	-	TRBJ2-4	SAASGRGNIQY
TRBV6-5	-	TRBJ2-7	ASSYSIAVGTYEQY
TRBV29-1	-	TRBJ2-7	SVAGFGREQY
TRBV4-2	-	TRBJ2-1	ASSPREGLDSYNEQF
TRBV6-2/TRBV6-3	few	TRBJ1-1	ASRLQGGVNTEAF
TRBV24-1	-	TRBJ2-1	ATSDPTTQAGGYNEQF
TRBV11-2	-	TRBJ2-5	ASSLTAGGWGETQY
TRBV9	few	TRBJ2-3	ASSVDLAGSTDTQY
TRBV7-2	few	TRBJ2-7	ASSFLDSRGEQY
TRBV4-2	-	TRBJ1-4	ASSFPGGNEKLF
TRBV6-2/TRBV6-3	few	TRBJ2-7	ASSYGPGSYEQY
TRBV7-8	once	TRBJ1-2	ASSLEGTGDRYGYT
TRBV12-3/TRBV12-4	-	TRBJ2-1	ASTSGGSSGKGPYNEQF
TRBV7-2	many	TRBJ1-5	ASSENTNQPQH
TRBV5-1	few	TRBJ2-3	ASSLTGTGPDTQY
TRBV10-3	few	TRBJ2-2	AITSGTTTGELF
TRBV7-3	-	TRBJ2-5	ASSLSGQRQTQY
TRBV6-2/TRBV6-3	-	TRBJ2-2	ASSKRQANTGELF
TRBV4-3	few	TRBJ2-1	ASSQVSSGPWNEQF
TRBV20-1	-	TRBJ1-2	SASPTTNYGYT
TRBV6-2/TRBV6-3	few	TRBJ2-7	ASSYNTVRYEQY
TRBV6-2/TRBV6-3	-	TRBJ2-1	ASSYSQERVSSYNEQF
TRBV20-1	-	TRBJ1-6	SAGGHTRSPLH
TRBV7-2	-	TRBJ2-5	ASSYQGYQETQY
TRBV9	-	TRBJ1-6	ASSHHRGYNSPLH
TRBV5-1	few	TRBJ2-1	ASSAVLYNEQF
TRBV5-1	-	TRBJ2-1	ASSLEGQGPYNEQF
TRBV18	many	TRBJ2-7	ASSPRSGVYEQY
TRBV7-2	few	TRBJ2-3	ASSFLLSDTQY
TRBV6-2/TRBV6-3	-	TRBJ1-4	ASSYGAFDGGRKLF
TRBV20-1	few	TRBJ2-3	SARPGAPDTQY
TRBV7-3	many	TRBJ1-5	ASSLDQPQH
TRBV6-2/TRBV6-3	few	TRBJ1-2	ASSTDGRYGYT